This passage covers 19 T cell receptor beta chains from one sample sequenced in a study of blood T cell repertoires in COVID-19. The method was immunoSEQ multiplex PCR; TCRdb's version includes in-frame clones alone and lacks a portion of them. The sample yields about 250,000 clones, approximately 90% seen once. Sequencing was performed on peripheral blood. The receptors come from a woman aged 30 to 39 with COVID-19, enrolled during active disease.

V is TRBV4-3 and J is TRBJ2-1; 12 nucleotides match TRBD2. The CDR3 loop spans 17 amino acids. Germline trimming cut 0 bases from V and 10 bases from J; bases unmatched to any gene: 10. Germline CDR1 LGHNA, CDR2 YSLEER. The CDR3 DNA is TGCGCCAGCAGCCAAGAACTAGGACTAGCGGGGACTAGCGAGCAGTTCTTC. It encodes CASSQELGLAGTSEQFF.

The rearrangement uses TRBV29-1 and TRBJ2-3; possibly TRBD2 for D (7 bases). CDR1 is SQVTM, CDR2 ANQGSEA, per germline. Trimming pared 3 bases from V and 4 bases from J, leaving 20 bases between. The CDR3 loop spans 16 amino acids. CDR3 residues: CSVEGAAGWNPDTQYF. CDR3 bases: TGCAGCGTTGAGGGGGCAGCGGGATGGAACCCAGATACGCAGTATTTT.

The chain employs TRBV5-1 and TRBJ2-1; TRBD2 might be the D (5 bases). CDR1 and CDR2 (germline): SGHRS, YFSETQ. Trimming removed 1 base at V and 1 base at J, with 9 bases between. This CDR3 has 15 amino acids. The CDR3 DNA reads as TGCGCCAGCAGCTTGAGTCGGGGTTCCTACAATGAGCAGTTCTTC. Amino acid sequence: CASSLSRGSYNEQFF.

The V gene is TRBV27, the J gene TRBJ2-1; the D gene is possibly TRBD2 (5 bases). Deletions cut 0 bases from V and 14 bases from J, with 14 bases between. The CDR3 extends over 13 amino acids. Per the germline V gene, CDR1 is MNHEY and CDR2 is SMNVEV (reference sequence). The CDR3 reads CASSLSKAAREFF. The DNA for the CDR3 is TGTGCCAGCAGTTTATCGAAGGCAGCGCGGGAGTTCTTC.

The chain recombines TRBV7-6 with TRBJ2-3, with D perhaps TRBD2 (7 bases). Germline CDR1 reads SGHVS; CDR2 reads FNYEAQ. Trimming took 5 bases from V and 2 from J, leaving 14 bases between them. This CDR3 region has 15 residues. CDR3 in DNA: TGTGCCAGCAGCCAAAGGGGGGGGACCACAGATACGCAGTATTTT. It encodes CASSQRGGTTDTQYF.

V and J are TRBV10-3 and TRBJ2-3; possible D gene TRBD2, 7 bases. Trimming cost V 5 bases and J 3 bases, with 18 bases left between them. This CDR3 is built from 16 residues. CDR1 ENHRY and CDR2 SYGVKD come from the germline V gene. In nucleotides, the CDR3 is TGTGCCATCAGTCCAGATGAAAGGGGGGGAACAGATACGCAGTATTTT. It is translated as CAISPDERGGTDTQYF.

The rearrangement uses TRBV2 and TRBJ1-2, with 7 bases fitting TRBD1. Germline lookup yields CDR1 SNHLY and CDR2 FYNNEI. V lost 6 bases and J lost 5; bases outside the gene matches: 6. This CDR3 region has 13 residues. CDR3 region: CASREAGGYGYTF. The CDR3 nucleotides read TGTGCCAGCAGGGAGGCAGGGGGGTATGGCTACACCTTC.

The chain uses TRBV11-3 and TRBJ1-2; the D gene is possibly TRBD1 (6 bases). Germline V gives CDR1 SGHNT, CDR2 YENEEA. V was shortened by 1 base and J by 0 bases, with 9 bases between the two germline ends. This CDR3 has 15 residues. CDR3 nucleotide sequence: TGTGCCAGCAGCTTAGGGGCAGGGGCTAACTATGGCTACACCTTC. Translated: CASSLGAGANYGYTF.

This CDR3 reads CASSLTGSGPLHF. In DNA form, the CDR3 reads TGTGCCAGCAGTTTGACTGGGAGCGGACCCCTCCACTTT. The chain recombines TRBV12-3 or TRBV12-4 with TRBJ1-6, with no clear D. This CDR3 has 13 residues. Trimming took 3 bases from V and 12 from J, leaving 12 bases between them.

This chain uses TRBV24-1 with TRBJ2-2; D gene ambiguous. Trimming pared 9 bases from V and 2 bases from J, leaving 6 bases between. There are 12 residues in the CDR3. The germline gives CDR1 KGHDR, CDR2 SFDVKD. CDR3 in amino acids: CATRGNTGELFF. The CDR3 DNA follows: TGTGCCACCCGCGGCAACACCGGGGAGCTGTTTTTT.

The chain recombines TRBV2 with TRBJ2-7, with 8 bases aligning to TRBD2. The CDR3 sequence is 14 residues long. The V gene's germline CDR1 is SNHLY and CDR2 FYNNEI. V trimming: 6 bases; J trimming: 1 base; junction bases outside the gene matches: 5. The CDR3 region has the DNA TGTGCCAGCAGCCTGCGGGGGGCGTCCTACGAGCAGTACGTC. This sequence encodes CASSLRGASYEQYV.

The chain links TRBV11-3 to TRBJ1-1; 12 bases match TRBD1. Germline V gene lookup returns CDR1 SGHNT and CDR2 YENEEA. The J segment lost 4 bases and the V segment lost 4 bases, leaving 19 bases of the junction unmatched. The CDR3 is 20 residues long. For the CDR3, the DNA is TGTGCCAGCAGCTCTTCTTGGCCCGCCGGGACAGGGGGCGTCGGCACTGAAGCTTTCTTT. Translation gives CASSSSWPAGTGGVGTEAFF.

The chain couples TRBV28 to TRBJ2-1; TRBD1 might be the D (6 bases). The V gene's germline CDR1 is MDHEN and CDR2 SYDVKM. The CDR3 extends over 15 amino acids. Trimming took off 4 bases at V and 4 bases at J, with 14 bases between the two ends. Here the CDR3 reads CASSYGGKLYNEQFF. DNA for the CDR3: TGTGCCAGCAGTTATGGGGGCAAGTTATACAATGAGCAGTTCTTC. Using reference TRBV28 and TRBJ2-1 for the parts outside the CDR3, the full variable domain is DVKVTQSSRYLVKRTGEKVFLECVQDMDHENMFWYRQDPGLGLRLIYFSYDVKMKEKGDIPEGYSVSREKKERFSLILESASTNQTSMYLCASSYGGKLYNEQFFGPGTRLTVL.

V is TRBV6-5 and J is TRBJ1-1; the match to TRBD1 covers 9 bases. The germline V gene encodes CDR1 MNHEY and CDR2 SVGAGI. The CDR3 totals 14 residues. J gave up 5 bases and V 5 bases, and 6 bases lay outside the gene matches. In DNA, the CDR3 is TGTGCCAGCAGTCGAGGGACAGGGACGACTGAAGCTTTCTTT. Protein sequence: CASSRGTGTTEAFF.

This chain joins TRBV7-2 and TRBJ1-2; 7 nucleotides align to TRBD1. Germline lookup yields CDR1 SGHTA and CDR2 FQGNSA. The V and J ends lost 5 bases and 4 bases, in that order; junction bases with no gene match: 7. This CDR3 has 14 residues. The CDR3 coding sequence is TGTGCCAGCAGCAACGACAGGGTGGGCTATGGCTACACCTTC. It translates to CASSNDRVGYGYTF.

The chain employs TRBV19 and TRBJ1-2; possibly TRBD1 for D (6 bases). Between the trimmed V and J ends, which lost 5 bases and 8 bases, there was a span of 21 bases. Germline V gene sequence: CDR1 LNHDA, CDR2 SQIVND (reference sequence). The CDR3 covers 15 residues. The CDR3 nucleotides read TGTGCCAGTAGTGACCCCGGGACACCTAAGTGGGGCTACACCTTC. Its protein is CASSDPGTPKWGYTF.

CDR3 in DNA: TGCAGCGTTAATCCAGGGGGAGGAGGTGAAAAACTGTTTTTT. Translated, it gives CSVNPGGGGEKLFF. The V gene is TRBV29-1, the J gene TRBJ1-4, with TRBD1 matching 7 bases. V gave up 5 bases and J gave up 7 bases; unmatched junction bases: 10. The CDR3 is 14 residues long. The V gene's germline CDR1 is SQVTM and CDR2 ANQGSEA. Full variable domain (rest looked up from reference TRBV29-1 and TRBJ1-4): SAVISQKPSRDICQRGTSLTIQCQVDSQVTMMFWYRQQPGQSLTLIATANQGSEATYESGFVIDKFPISRPNLTFSTLTVSNMSPEDSSIYLCSVNPGGGGEKLFFGSGTQLSVL.

The chain employs TRBV5-1 and TRBJ2-1, with TRBD2 matching over 7 bases. CDR1 and CDR2 (germline): SGHRS, YFSETQ. The CDR3 runs 15 residues. Trimming cost V 1 base and J 8 bases; bases outside gene matches: 9. In DNA, the CDR3 is TGCGCCAGCAGCTTGATGGGCAGGGAGGGTGATGAGCAGTTCTTC. Residues: CASSLMGREGDEQFF.

The rearrangement links TRBV24-1 to TRBJ2-1; 8 bases map to TRBD1. CDR1 is KGHDR and CDR2 is SFDVKD in the germline V gene. This CDR3 region has 16 residues. J gave up 5 bases and V 1 base, and 6 bases lay outside the gene matches. The DNA for the CDR3 is TGTGCCACCAGTGATTTCGGGCGGACAGGGAACAATGAGCAGTTCTTC. It encodes CATSDFGRTGNNEQFF.